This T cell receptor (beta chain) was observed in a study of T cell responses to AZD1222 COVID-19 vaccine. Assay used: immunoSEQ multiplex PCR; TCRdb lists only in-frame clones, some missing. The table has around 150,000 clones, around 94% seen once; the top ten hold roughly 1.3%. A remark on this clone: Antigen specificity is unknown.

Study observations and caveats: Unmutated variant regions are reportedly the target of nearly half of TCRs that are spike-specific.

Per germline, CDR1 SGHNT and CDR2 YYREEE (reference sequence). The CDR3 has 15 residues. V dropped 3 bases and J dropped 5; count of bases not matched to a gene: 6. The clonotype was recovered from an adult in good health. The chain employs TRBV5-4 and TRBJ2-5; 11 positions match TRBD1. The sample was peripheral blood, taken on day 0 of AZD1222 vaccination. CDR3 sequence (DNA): TGTGCCAGCAGCTCACCGGGACAGGGGGGGGAGACCCAGTACTTC. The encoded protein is CASSSPGQGGETQYF.